This T cell receptor (beta chain) was obtained from a study of cytomegalovirus exposure and HLA in healthy donors. Study results and caveats: Analysis was carried out at a later point, and it linked a missense DCLRE1C variant to TCR beta V- and J-gene trimming. Presence/absence analyses assumed roughly uniform sequencing depth across donors, which may not hold. Certain indistinguishable V segments, among them TRBV6-2 and TRBV6-3, were excluded.

With regard to this clone: Its antigen remains unknown.

The PCR used 60 Vbeta and 13 Jbeta primers. Sequencing used immunoSEQ multiplex PCR; TCRdb keeps in-frame clones, though not all of them. The repertoire includes 95,000 to 100,000 clones, over 65% of them detected once, and 16% sits in the top ten. This CDR3 has 17 amino acids. V is TRBV21-1 and J is TRBJ2-4; TRBD1 reflects the table's D call only, with no check against the DNA. TRBV21-1 is listed as a pseudogene. The TCR originated in a man in his 60s in good health and CMV-seropositive. Sequenced: PBMCs. Here the CDR3 DNA reads TGTGCCAGCAGCAAACGCTGGGGCCCACTAGCCAAAAACATTCAGTACTTC. This sequence encodes CASSKRWGPLAKNIQYF.